Listed here are 12 T cell receptor beta chains from one sample, sequenced in a study of liver allograft versus peripheral blood T cells. On the study more broadly: Repertoires of T cell receptors in transplanted livers were compared with recipients' peripheral blood repertoires.

Each CDR3 protein gets one entry after TCRdb re-called the reads with MiXCR. In the table there are approximately 5,300 distinct CDR3 sequences, 15% to 20% of which are singletons. All receptors derive from a human patient who had a liver transplant. Some T cells may possibly be graft donor cells.

The rearrangement links TRBV3-1 to TRBJ2-7; the D gene is possibly TRBD2 (6 bases). The CDR3 runs to 14 residues. Deletions cut 3 bases from V and 1 base from J, with 10 bases between. CDR1 and CDR2 (germline): LGHDT, YNNKEL (reference sequence). CDR3 loop: CASSHRDSSYEQYF. Written as DNA, the CDR3 is TGTGCCAGCAGCCACCGGGACTCATCCTACGAGCAGTACTTC.

This clonotype is judged medium-sized. The J gene is TRBJ1-2, the V gene TRBV19, with 8 bases identical to TRBD1. Looked up from germline, CDR1 is LNHDA and CDR2 is SQIVND (reference sequence). CDR3 length: 17 amino acids. V trimming: 4 bases; J trimming: 0 bases; junction bases outside the gene matches: 10. The CDR3 nucleotides are TGTGCCAGTAGTACACGGACAGGGTTCGGTTCTAACTATGGCTACACCTTC. It translates to CASSTRTGFGSNYGYTF.

By sample share, this clonotype is medium-sized. The chain joins TRBV18 to TRBJ1-4; weak D call: TRBD1 (5 bases). Germline V gene data show CDR1 as KGHSH and CDR2 as LQKENI. V lost 2 bases and J 5 bases, leaving 12 bases between the germline ends. CDR3 length: 15 amino acids. As DNA, the CDR3 is TGTGCCAGCTCACCAGTGCAGGGCCTGAATGAAAAACTGTTTTTT. Translation: CASSPVQGLNEKLFF.

In this sample, this clonotype is medium-sized (0.01 to 0.1%). This chain joins TRBV28 and TRBJ2-7; TRBD1 matches 8 bases. The length of the CDR3 is 14 residues. V shed 6 bases and J 2 bases; nucleotides not matched to a gene: 6. CDR1 MDHEN and CDR2 SYDVKM come from the germline V gene. The CDR3 loop is CASRLQGEPYEQYF. The CDR3 DNA follows: TGTGCCAGCAGACTACAGGGGGAGCCCTACGAGCAGTACTTC.

This clonotype is medium-sized (0.01 to 0.1%) by share. V gene TRBV14 combines with J gene TRBJ1-3, with D maybe TRBD1 (5 bases). Germline V gene sequence: CDR1 SGHDN, CDR2 FVKESK. CDR3 length: 15 residues. Trimming stripped 4 bases from V and 2 bases from J, with 12 bases between. The CDR3 DNA is TGTGCCAGCAGCCCTCTCAGGGTGACTGGAAACACCATATATTTT. Amino acid sequence: CASSPLRVTGNTIYF.

This clonotype was seen a handful of times. The chain couples TRBV6-2 or TRBV6-3 to TRBJ2-3, with unresolved D. This CDR3 has 12 residues. Germline V lookup: CDR1 MNHEY, CDR2 SVGEGT. V dropped 6 bases and J dropped 0 bases, with 4 bases sitting between them. The CDR3 DNA reads as TGTGCCAGCAGCTTTAGCACAGATACGCAGTATTTT. It translates to CASSFSTDTQYF.

By sample fraction, this clonotype is medium-sized. The chain combines TRBV6-5 with TRBJ1-4; D is perhaps TRBD1 (6 bases). The germline CDR1 and CDR2 sequences are MNHEY and SVGAGI. The CDR3 loop spans 16 amino acids. Between the trimmed V and J ends, which lost 4 bases and 5 bases, there was a span of 17 bases. In DNA, the CDR3 is TGTGCCAGCAGTTCTCCAAAGGGGGGGATGAATGAAAAACTGTTTTTT. Protein: CASSSPKGGMNEKLFF.

The genes are TRBV11-1 and TRBJ1-5, with unresolved D. The CDR3 spans 13 residues. Per germline, CDR1 SGHAT and CDR2 FQDESV (reference sequence). V dropped 1 base and J dropped 4 bases, with 5 bases sitting between them. CDR3 bases: TGTGCCAGCAGCTTAGAGGCTAATCAGCCCCAGCATTTT. This sequence encodes CASSLEANQPQHF.

This chain uses TRBV7-3 with TRBJ2-7, with TRBD2 matching over 7 bases. J lost 4 bases, V lost 5 bases, and 14 bases had no gene match. Germline CDR1 reads SGHTA; CDR2 reads FQGTGA. CDR3 size: 16 residues. The CDR3 nucleotides are TGTGCCAGCAGCCTCGGCCCCCGGGAGGTTAGGTACGAGCAGTACTTC. Translation gives CASSLGPREVRYEQYF.

By frequency in the sample, this clonotype is medium-sized. This sequence joins TRBV5-4 and TRBJ2-7; TRBD1 matches at 7 bases. With V trimmed by 4 bases and J by 1 base, 8 bases remained unmatched. Germline CDR1 reads SGHNT; CDR2 reads YYREEE (reference sequence). The CDR3 loop spans 15 amino acids. The CDR3 sequence is CASSRTGETSYEQYF. CDR3 DNA: TGTGCCAGCAGCCGGACAGGCGAAACTTCCTACGAGCAGTACTTC.

This clonotype was detected many times. The rearrangement links TRBV25-1 to TRBJ1-4; a weak D match, TRBD1 (5 bases). Looked up from germline, CDR1 is MGHDK and CDR2 is SYGVNS. The V and J ends lost 1 base and 8 bases respectively, with 11 bases between them. The CDR3 extends over 14 amino acids. The CDR3 DNA follows: TGTGCCAGCAGTGAATTGGGGCCGAGGGAAAAACTGTTTTTT. Protein sequence: CASSELGPREKLFF. Based on the CDR3 plus reference TRBV25-1 and TRBJ1-4, the full variable domain is EADIYQTPRYLVIGTGKKITLECSQTMGHDKMYWYQQDPGMELHLIHYSYGVNSTEKGDLSSESTVSRIRTEHFPLTLESARPSHTSQYLCASSELGPREKLFFGSGTQLSVL.

Note on this clonotype: A much larger clone lies one base from this, so it may be a read error. The CDR3, as DNA: TGTGCCAGCAGTGAATTAGACGGGGCTGCTGGTGGCTACACCTTC. Its translation: CASSELDGAAGGYTF. This chain links TRBV25-1 with TRBJ1-2; D perhaps matches TRBD1 (5 bases). This CDR3 is 15 amino acids long. Germline V gene sequence: CDR1 MGHDK, CDR2 SYGVNS. Trimming removed 1 base from V and 7 bases from J, with 16 bases in between.